This TCR beta chain was captured by sequencing in a study of monozygotic twins with inflammatory bowel disease. Study-wide results and limits: Against healthy co-twins, IBD patients had lower TCRbeta diversity (measured by inverse Simpson).

Researchers used roughly 3.5 ug of total RNA for each TCR library. For each CDR3 protein, TCRdb gives one entry from its re-call of the 5' RACE reads, without DNA. This specimen shows fewer than 550,000 distinct CDR3 sequences; the ten leading clones hold more than 2%. This CDR3 is built from 12 residues. The V gene's germline CDR1 is SGHRS and CDR2 YFSETQ. About this clonotype itself: The antigen is unknown.

This chain joins TRBV5-1 and TRBJ1-4. Sequenced input: blood. This sequence originates from a human donor with ulcerative colitis or Crohn's disease, or a healthy co-twin of an affected twin (not recorded which). The CDR3 loop is CASSLDFEKLFF.